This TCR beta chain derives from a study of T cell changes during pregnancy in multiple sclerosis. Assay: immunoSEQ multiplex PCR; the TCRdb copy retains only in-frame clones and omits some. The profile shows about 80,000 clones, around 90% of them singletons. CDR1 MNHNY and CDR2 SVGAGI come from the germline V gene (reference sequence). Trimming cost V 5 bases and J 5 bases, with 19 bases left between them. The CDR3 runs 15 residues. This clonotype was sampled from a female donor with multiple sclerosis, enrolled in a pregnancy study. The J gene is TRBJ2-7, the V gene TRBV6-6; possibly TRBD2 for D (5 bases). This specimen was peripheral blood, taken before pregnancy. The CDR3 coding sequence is TGTGCCAGCAGTCTATCCCGGCTAGCCCGCCACGAGCAGTACTTC. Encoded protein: CASSLSRLARHEQYF.